This T cell receptor (beta chain) came from a study of shared clonotypes between healthy human individuals. Study-level findings and limits: Rarefaction showed that sequencing of sorted subsets was incomplete (despite large depth).

Points on this clone: Its antigen is unknown.

This table comes from immunoSEQ multiplex PCR, and its TCRdb copy is limited to in-frame clones, with some not included. The sample consists of about 1.9 million clones, 85% to 95% of them appearing once. Terminally differentiated effector memory CD45RA+ cells were excluded from the naive CD8 cells, which were CD45RO-negative and positively selected for CCR7. Trimming took off 7 bases at V and 0 bases at J, with 16 bases between the two ends. Germline V CDR1 and CDR2: SGHTA, FQGTGA. This CDR3 spans 16 amino acids. The chain is built from TRBV7-3 and TRBJ1-5, with D unresolved. The sample comprised naive CD8+ T cells from PBMCs. The sequence was obtained from a young man in good health. Some clones in this sample may be carry-over from other donors' samples. The CDR3 region has the DNA TGTGCCAGCACGCGGCAGAACAGAAATAGCAATCAGCCCCAGCATTTT. Encoded protein: CASTRQNRNSNQPQHF.